This T cell receptor beta chain was recorded in a study of neurological immune-mediated disorders. Whole-study findings and limits: Among expanded clones, no CDR3 amino acid sequences were shared across subjects, a pattern suggesting private repertoires in all groups.

The germline V gene encodes CDR1 SGHTA and CDR2 FQGNSA. CDR3 length: 14 residues. Unmatched junction bases numbered 5, after V lost 2 bases and J lost 5 bases. A blood bank in Maryland, USA, provided the volunteers who served as healthy controls. For sorted libraries, the input was some 1 million CD4+ or CD8+ T cells. The table lists this clonotype with many counts. Its antigen remains unknown. The cDNA was generated through 5'RACE incorporating 10-nucleotide random UMIs. One entry per CDR3 protein results from TCRdb running MiXCR on the 5' RACE reads. The repertoire consists of fewer than 55,000 distinct CDR3 sequences, with roughly 6.3% occurring once and the leading ten covering about 0.57%.

This TCR was recovered from a woman aged 40 to 50 in good health. The chain combines TRBV7-2 with TRBJ2-5; 7 nucleotides align to TRBD2. Sequencing used CD4+ T cells from blood. The CDR3 region has the DNA TGTGCCAGCAGCTTAAGGAGGGGAGGGGAGACCCAGTACTTC. It encodes CASSLRRGGETQYF.